One sample yielded the 32 T cell receptor beta chains listed below, sequenced in a study of blood T cell repertoires in COVID-19. Assay: immunoSEQ multiplex PCR; the TCRdb copy retains only in-frame clones and omits some. The data hold about 58,000 clones, with over 70% observed a single time. Material: peripheral blood. The source is a human donor in a cohort sampled during active COVID-19.

This clone showed up just once. Other DNA sequences of this sample code for an identical CDR3. This chain links TRBV7-9 with TRBJ2-7; possible D gene TRBD1, 6 bases. Germline lookup yields CDR1 SEHNR and CDR2 FQNEAQ (reference sequence). Trimming shortened V by 2 bases and J by 4 bases, and 6 bases separated the two germline ends. The CDR3 has 12 residues. The chain's CDR3 is CASSLQGYEQYF. CDR3 sequence (DNA): TGTGCCAGCAGCTTACAGGGGTACGAGCAGTACTTC.

This clone has a single count. The chain couples TRBV6-6 to TRBJ1-1; D not resolved. CDR3 size: 14 residues. Between the trimmed V and J ends, which lost 5 bases and 1 base, there was a span of 11 bases. The germline gives CDR1 MNHNY, CDR2 SVGAGI (reference sequence). The DNA of the CDR3 is TGTGCCAGCAGTCAATTAAACTGGAACACTGAAGCTTTCTTT. Protein sequence: CASSQLNWNTEAFF.

The chain links TRBV11-2 to TRBJ1-4, with a possible D match to TRBD1 (6 bases). The CDR3 has 16 amino acids. V lost 5 bases to trimming and J lost 5 bases, with 18 bases between them. Germline assignment: CDR1 SGHAT and CDR2 FQNNGV. This chain's CDR3 is CASSRRGGPKNEKLFF. CDR3 in DNA: TGTGCCAGCAGCAGGCGGGGGGGCCCTAAGAATGAAAAACTGTTTTTT.

The V gene is TRBV3-1 (or the pseudogene TRBV3-2), the J gene TRBJ2-7; D possibly corresponds to TRBD2 (5 bases). Germline CDR1 LGHDT, CDR2 YNNKEL (reference sequence). Trimming stripped 2 bases from V and 6 bases from J, with 17 bases between. The CDR3 loop spans 15 amino acids. This chain's CDR3 is CASSQKTRRIGEQYF. In DNA form, the CDR3 reads TGTGCCAGCAGCCAAAAAACCCGGAGGATTGGCGAGCAGTACTTC.

V usage is TRBV5-4 and J usage is TRBJ2-7; D not certain. Deletions cut 0 bases from V and 6 bases from J, with 13 bases between. This CDR3 contains 14 residues. Germline-derived CDR1 and CDR2 are SGHNT and YYREEE (reference sequence). CDR3 DNA: TGTGCCAGCAGCTTGGCGTTTTCCCCTAGCGAGCAGTACTTC. Translated: CASSLAFSPSEQYF.

The chain employs TRBV30 and TRBJ1-2; TRBD1 might be the D (5 bases). V was shortened by 4 bases and J by 8 bases, with 11 bases between the two germline ends. This CDR3 is built from 11 residues. Per germline, CDR1 GTSNPN and CDR2 SVGIG (reference sequence). This chain's CDR3 is CAWNRPRGYTF. The CDR3 DNA is TGTGCCTGGAACAGGCCTCGCGGCTACACCTTC.

V and J are TRBV3-1 (or the pseudogene TRBV3-2) and TRBJ1-1; 7 positions agree with TRBD1. CDR3 length: 17 amino acids. J lost 0 bases, V lost 5 bases, and 12 bases had no gene match. CDR1 is LGHDT and CDR2 is YNNKEL in the germline V gene (reference sequence). Here the CDR3 DNA reads TGTGCCAGCAGCTCTTACAGGGGCCGCAACTTGAACACTGAAGCTTTCTTT. Translating gives CASSSYRGRNLNTEAFF.

This clone was seen once. This chain connects TRBV6-6 to TRBJ2-6; D not certain. The CDR3 covers 16 residues. Trimming cost V 0 bases and J 0 bases, with 6 bases left between them. The germline CDR1 and CDR2 sequences are MNHNY and SVGAGI (reference sequence). CDR3 sequence: CASSYSTGSGANVLTF. CDR3 DNA sequence: TGTGCCAGCAGTTACTCGACTGGCTCTGGGGCCAACGTCCTGACTTTC.

The rearrangement links TRBV18 to TRBJ1-3; D is undetermined. The V end was cut by 3 bases, the J end by 7 bases, with 10 bases between. Germline CDR1 reads KGHSH; CDR2 reads LQKENI. This CDR3 region has 13 residues. The CDR3 region is CASSPGFRNTIYF. For the CDR3, the DNA is TGTGCCAGCTCACCGGGTTTCAGGAACACCATATATTTT. Supplemented by reference TRBV18 and TRBJ1-3, the full variable domain reads NAGVMQNPRHLVRRRGQEARLRCSPMKGHSHVYWYRQLPEEGLKFMVYLQKENIIDESGMPKERFSAEFPKEGPSILRIQQVVRGDSAAYFCASSPGFRNTIYFGEGSWLTVV.

The table lists this clone with a count of one. The chain joins TRBV7-9 to TRBJ2-7, with D maybe TRBD2 (6 bases). V dropped 7 bases and J dropped 0 bases, with 19 bases sitting between them. Germline lookup yields CDR1 SEHNR and CDR2 FQNEAQ (reference sequence). This CDR3 spans 16 amino acids. The CDR3 sequence: CASTWGRRNSSYEQYF. The DNA for the CDR3 is TGTGCCAGCACCTGGGGGAGGCGGAATAGCTCCTACGAGCAGTACTTC.

This chain joins TRBV6-5 and TRBJ1-5; a possible D gene is TRBD1 (5 bases). The CDR3 loop spans 15 amino acids. Germline CDR1 MNHEY, CDR2 SVGAGI. V was shortened by 6 bases and J by 4 bases, with 16 bases between the two germline ends. This CDR3 reads CASSHRQGVNQPQHF. CDR3 in DNA: TGTGCCAGCAGCCATAGGCAGGGTGTGAATCAGCCCCAGCATTTT.

J is TRBJ2-7 and V is TRBV6-6; TRBD1 matches at 10 bases. Per the germline V gene, CDR1 is MNHNY and CDR2 is SVGAGI (reference sequence). V lost 6 bases to trimming and J lost 3 bases; unmatched junction nucleotides: 8. This CDR3 has 15 amino acids. CDR3 protein: CASSVGQGIFYEQYF. The CDR3, as DNA: TGTGCCAGCAGCGTGGGACAGGGGATTTTCTACGAGCAGTACTTC.

Concerning this clone: Additional DNA sequences in this sample encode the identical CDR3. This chain joins TRBV5-1 and TRBJ2-7; TRBD1 aligns across 10 bases. This CDR3 has 14 amino acids. J was trimmed by 3 bases and V by 3 bases; bases with no gene match: 3. Germline CDR1 is SGHRS and CDR2 is YFSETQ. Here the CDR3 DNA reads TGCGCCAGCAGCTCCGGACAGGGGGACTACGAGCAGTACTTC. Translated: CASSSGQGDYEQYF.

The J gene is TRBJ2-7, the V gene TRBV29-1; D call uncertain. Germline-derived CDR1 and CDR2 are SQVTM and ANQGSEA. The CDR3 runs 14 residues. V lost 4 bases and J 3 bases, leaving 16 bases between the germline ends. The CDR3 sequence: CSVGLTNRYYEQYF. CDR3 nucleotide sequence: TGCAGCGTTGGATTGACAAACAGATACTACGAGCAGTACTTC.

CDR3 residues: CASRPGTGNEKLFF. Here the CDR3 DNA reads TGTGCCAGTAGGCCCGGGACAGGGAATGAAAAACTGTTTTTT. V usage is TRBV19 and J usage is TRBJ1-4; 9 nucleotides match TRBD1. The trim removed 6 bases at V and 5 bases at J, leaving 4 bases unmatched. The germline CDR1 and CDR2 sequences are LNHDA and SQIVND (reference sequence). This CDR3 comprises 14 residues.

Only a few counts were recorded for this clone. The chain employs TRBV7-8 and TRBJ2-7, with 10 bases identical to TRBD1. J gave up 0 bases and V 1 base, and 6 bases lay outside the gene matches. Germline assignment: CDR1 SGHVS and CDR2 FQNEAQ. This CDR3 spans 17 amino acids. CDR3 sequence: CASSLGTGGFNSYEQYF. CDR3 nucleotide sequence: TGTGCCAGCAGCTTAGGGACAGGGGGGTTTAACTCCTACGAGCAGTACTTC.

In this sample, this clone turned up once. The chain joins TRBV19 to TRBJ2-3; 10 nucleotides align to TRBD2. J lost 5 bases, V lost 4 bases, and 9 bases had no gene match. Germline assignment: CDR1 LNHDA and CDR2 SQIVND (reference sequence). The CDR3 is made up of 16 amino acids. The CDR3 nucleotides are TGTGCCAGTAGTACCGGGACTAGCGAGGGTGGAGATACGCAGTATTTT. This encodes CASSTGTSEGGDTQYF.

The rearrangement links TRBV18 to TRBJ2-5; the D gene is possibly TRBD2 (5 bases). The CDR3 covers 13 residues. Trimming pared 3 bases from V and 5 bases from J, leaving 10 bases between. The germline gives CDR1 KGHSH, CDR2 LQKENI. The CDR3 DNA reads TGTGCCAGCTCACCGTTGTCGGGGGAGACCCAGTACTTC. This codes for CASSPLSGETQYF.

The V call is TRBV7-2, the J call TRBJ1-4; TRBD1 aligns across 10 bases. J was trimmed by 8 bases and V by 5 bases; bases with no gene match: 8. Looked up from germline, CDR1 is SGHTA and CDR2 is FQGNSA. The CDR3 has 15 residues. The CDR3 sequence: CASSPPGQGREKLFF. In DNA form, the CDR3 reads TGTGCCAGCAGCCCACCGGGACAGGGGAGGGAAAAACTGTTTTTT.

The chain employs TRBV28 and TRBJ1-2; TRBD1 matches at 9 bases. The CDR3 covers 17 residues. The J segment lost 5 bases and the V segment lost 6 bases, leaving 16 bases of the junction unmatched. Looked up from germline, CDR1 is MDHEN and CDR2 is SYDVKM. Here the CDR3 DNA reads TGTGCCAGCAGGATTCCCCCGGGACAGGGCGTTGGTTATGGCTACACCTTC. It translates to CASRIPPGQGVGYGYTF.

This clone was seen only a few times. The chain combines TRBV7-9 with TRBJ2-2; a possible D gene is TRBD2 (6 bases). Deletions cut 2 bases from V and 5 bases from J, with 15 bases between. The CDR3 loop spans 16 amino acids. From germline, CDR1 is SEHNR and CDR2 FQNEAQ (reference sequence). The CDR3 nucleotides read TGTGCCAGCAGCTTAATGAGCGGGCTTCGGACCGGGGAGCTGTTTTTT. Translating gives CASSLMSGLRTGELFF.

The gene calls are TRBV13 and TRBJ2-1, with D tentatively TRBD1 (6 bases). Germline V CDR1 and CDR2: PRHDT, FYEKMQ (reference sequence). This CDR3 comprises 16 residues. The V gene lost 5 bases and the J gene lost 0 bases, with 14 bases spanning the gap. The CDR3 sequence: CASSERDRSSYNEQFF. The CDR3 DNA is TGTGCCAGCAGCGAACGTGACAGGAGCTCCTACAATGAGCAGTTCTTC.

The chain carries TRBV7-9 and TRBJ1-4, with 9 bases identical to TRBD1. CDR1 is SEHNR, CDR2 FQNEAQ, per germline (reference sequence). The CDR3 spans 15 residues. Trimming cost V 1 base and J 9 bases; bases outside gene matches: 6. The CDR3 spells CASSLEGTGWKKLFF. The CDR3 region has the DNA TGTGCCAGCAGCTTAGAAGGGACAGGGTGGAAAAAACTGTTTTTT. Combining the CDR3 with reference TRBV7-9 and TRBJ1-4 gives the whole variable domain DTGVSQNPRHKITKRGQNVTFRCDPISEHNRLYWYRQTLGQGPEFLTYFQNEAQLEKSRLLSDRFSAERPKGSFSTLEIQRTEQGDSAMYLCASSLEGTGWKKLFFGSGTQLSVL.

The chain has TRBV9 and TRBJ1-6; 7 nucleotides line up with TRBD1. The CDR3 has 16 residues. V lost 4 bases and J lost 8; bases outside the gene matches: 12. The V gene's germline CDR1 is SGDLS and CDR2 YYNGEE. Written as DNA, the CDR3 is TGTGCCAGCAGCCTTTATAGTAGGGGGCCAGATTCACCCCTCCACTTT. This sequence encodes CASSLYSRGPDSPLHF. The full variable domain, rest sourced from reference TRBV9 and TRBJ1-6, is DSGVTQTPKHLITATGQRVTLRCSPRSGDLSVYWYQQSLDQGLQFLIQYYNGEERAKGNILERFSAQQFPDLHSELNLSSLELGDSALYFCASSLYSRGPDSPLHFGNGTRLTVT.

This chain joins TRBV19 and TRBJ2-5; D gene uncertain. Trimming pared 8 bases from V and 0 bases from J, leaving 7 bases between. The CDR3 spans 12 residues. Germline V lookup: CDR1 LNHDA, CDR2 SQIVND (reference sequence). CDR3 nucleotides: TGTGCCAGTTCCCGGGACCAAGAGACCCAGTACTTC. Translating gives CASSRDQETQYF.

The chain has TRBV6-5 and TRBJ2-7; 7 positions agree with TRBD2. CDR3 size: 13 residues. The germline CDR1 and CDR2 sequences are MNHEY and SVGAGI. The V and J ends lost 8 bases and 7 bases, in that order; junction bases with no gene match: 11. The CDR3 is CASSHLGGGEQYF. Written as DNA, the CDR3 is TGTGCCAGCTCTCACCTCGGGGGAGGGGAGCAGTACTTC.

The CDR3 DNA reads as TGTGCCAGTTCGGGACAGACCTACGAGCAGTACTTC. Encoded protein: CASSGQTYEQYF. J is TRBJ2-7 and V is TRBV18; 7 nucleotides agree with TRBD1. Germline CDR1 KGHSH, CDR2 LQKENI. Losses at the gene ends were 9 bases for V and 2 bases for J; bases not matched to a gene: 4. The CDR3 loop spans 12 amino acids.

The chain employs TRBV18 and TRBJ2-1, with 7 bases that match TRBD2. This CDR3 is 14 amino acids long. Germline V gene data show CDR1 as KGHSH and CDR2 as LQKENI. The V and J ends lost 4 bases and 8 bases, in that order; junction bases with no gene match: 8. The CDR3 DNA reads as TGTGCCAGCTCACTAACTCTAGCGGACGATGAGCAGTTCTTC. The encoded protein is CASSLTLADDEQFF.

V gene TRBV18 combines with J gene TRBJ2-7, with D tentatively TRBD2 (6 bases). Germline V CDR1 and CDR2: KGHSH, LQKENI. V lost 4 bases and J 0 bases, leaving 13 bases between the germline ends. This CDR3 is 15 amino acids long. The CDR3 nucleotides read TGTGCCAGCTCACAGGAGGGCACCACCTCCTACGAGCAGTACTTC. It codes for CASSQEGTTSYEQYF.

V usage is TRBV18 and J usage is TRBJ1-6; D may be TRBD1 (6 bases). CDR1 is KGHSH and CDR2 is LQKENI in the germline V gene. Trimming took 3 bases from V and 10 from J, leaving 13 bases between them. The CDR3 runs 14 residues. CDR3 in DNA: TGTGCCAGCTCACCCGGACAGTTCACCTCACCCCTCCACTTT. Translated: CASSPGQFTSPLHF. Full variable domain (rest looked up from reference TRBV18 and TRBJ1-6): NAGVMQNPRHLVRRRGQEARLRCSPMKGHSHVYWYRQLPEEGLKFMVYLQKENIIDESGMPKERFSAEFPKEGPSILRIQQVVRGDSAAYFCASSPGQFTSPLHFGNGTRLTVT.

The CDR3 DNA sequence: TGTGCCAGTAGTTGGCAGGGGGGTTACGAGCAGTACTTC. Translating gives CASSWQGGYEQYF. The rearrangement joins TRBV19 to TRBJ2-7, with a tentative D call TRBD1 (7 bases). V lost 5 bases, J lost 4 bases, and 12 bases lay in between. CDR3 length: 13 amino acids. Germline V gene lookup returns CDR1 LNHDA and CDR2 SQIVND (reference sequence).

V gene TRBV9 combines with J gene TRBJ2-6, with TRBD1 identical over 8 bases. The length of the CDR3 is 17 residues. V lost 1 base, J lost 4 bases, and 7 bases stayed unmatched. Germline CDR1 reads SGDLS; CDR2 reads YYNGEE. CDR3 protein: CASSVSQGAAGANVLTF. The DNA of the CDR3 is TGTGCCAGCAGCGTATCCCAGGGGGCCGCGGGGGCCAACGTCCTGACTTTC. The entire variable domain, with the rest obtained from reference TRBV9 and TRBJ2-6, is as follows: DSGVTQTPKHLITATGQRVTLRCSPRSGDLSVYWYQQSLDQGLQFLIQYYNGEERAKGNILERFSAQQFPDLHSELNLSSLELGDSALYFCASSVSQGAAGANVLTFGAGSRLTVL.